This TCR beta chain was found in a study of cytomegalovirus exposure and HLA in healthy donors. Regarding the study as a whole: Later findings reportedly placed an Asian-associated ancestry cluster below the approximately 650-donor mean for N-insertions. The authors enumerated over 150 TCR beta chains as linked to cytomegalovirus.

About this clone: What it binds is not known.

CDR1 and CDR2 from the germline V gene are SGHNT and YYREEE (reference sequence). V shed 2 bases and J shed 7 bases, with 12 bases lying between them. The CDR3 length is 13 residues. Those who donated were healthy bone marrow donors. PCR was performed using 60 Vbeta and 13 Jbeta primers. Generated by immunoSEQ multiplex PCR, the TCRdb table keeps only in-frame clones and is missing some. This sample has about 140,000 clones, with around 86% found just once. The sequencing sample was made of PBMCs. The TCR comes from a female donor in good health and CMV-seronegative. J is TRBJ1-1 and V is TRBV5-4, with D uncertain. CDR3 DNA sequence: TGTGCCAGCAGCTTCGTCGGGTCTGATGAAGCTTTCTTT. Residues: CASSFVGSDEAFF.